Sequencing of this T cell receptor (beta chain) was carried out in a study of response to subunit inactivated influenza vaccine. This clonotype was detected ten times or more. Its antigen is not identified. Study-wide results and caveats: There was a suggestion from the authors that each seasonal influenza vaccination recruits few new T cells.

One entry per CDR3 protein results from TCRdb running MiXCR on the RT-PCR reads. The top ten hold roughly 10% of the sample, which has roughly 790,000 distinct CDR3 sequences, around 20% seen once. Trimming pared 4 bases from V and 3 bases from J, leaving 12 bases between. This CDR3 spans 13 amino acids. Per germline, CDR1 DFQATT and CDR2 SNEGSKA (reference sequence). This specimen was PBMCs from blood, taken roughly 5 days after vaccination. The chain recombines TRBV20-1 with TRBJ1-2, with D hard to call. This TCR was sampled from a man aged 50 to 60 who received an inactivated influenza vaccine. In DNA, the CDR3 is TGCAGTGCTAAAGACCGGCGGGACTATGGCTACACCTTC. Protein product: CSAKDRRDYGYTF.